This entry features one T cell receptor (beta chain) sequence. The target antigen is unknown. The source of the sample is a study of cytomegalovirus exposure and HLA in healthy donors. Overall study context: Ancestry clustering placed 70% to 85% of about 400 genotyped donors in the Caucasian-associated cluster.

V lost 6 bases, J lost 4 bases, and 12 bases lay in between. The CDR3 contains 13 residues. CDR1 and CDR2 from the germline V gene are ENHRY and SYGVKD. The PCR used 60 Vbeta and 13 Jbeta primers. Using immunoSEQ multiplex PCR, the repertoire was profiled, and TCRdb retains in-frame clones only, with some absent. Here the sample spans around 140,000 clones, roughly 90% being singletons. The study's findings and limits: Across all donors, roughly uniform sequencing depth was an assumption of the presence/absence analyses. Productive rates of about 90% or about 30% were seen for most TCR beta V segments in an earlier analysis. Immune exposure data for these donors was limited to CMV serostatus.

The chain uses TRBV10-3 and TRBJ1-1; D is perhaps TRBD1 (5 bases). The sequence was obtained from a middle-aged woman in good health and CMV-seronegative. The sequenced sample was PBMCs. Here the CDR3 DNA reads TGTGCCATCAGAAGGGGTTTTGGCACTGAAGCTTTCTTT. Translating it yields CAIRRGFGTEAFF.